Presented here are 5 T cell receptor beta chains from one specimen sequenced in a study of T cell responses to AZD1222 COVID-19 vaccine (dated by TCRdb to the early 2020s). Library method: the immunoSEQ multiplex PCR assay. Entries here come from immuneACCESS through TCRdb and include only in-frame sequences with V and J called. Some clones fail to appear in such tables; in the studies checked, an unresolved V gene covers under half of the shortfall, and the cause of the remainder is unknown. Present in this sample are tens of thousands of clones, approximately 90% of which were seen just once. The leading ten clones occupy 45% to 50% of the sample. The sample's time point, from its label and the paper: baseline before first vaccination. The sample here was peripheral blood, taken on day 0 of AZD1222 vaccination. These receptor sequences come from an adult in good health.

The V call is TRBV4-1, the J call TRBJ1-2; 7 bases agree with TRBD1. Germline V gene data show CDR1 as MGHRA and CDR2 as YSYEKL. Trimming at V came to 0 bases and at J to 4 bases, leaving 5 bases not matched to a gene. The CDR3 spans 15 residues. CDR3 residues: CASSQDQGVGYGYTF. The CDR3 bases are TGCGCCAGCAGCCAAGATCAGGGGGTTGGCTATGGCTACACCTTC.

The V and J genes are TRBV7-2 and TRBJ2-5, with TRBD2 identical over 12 bases. CDR3 length: 17 residues. Looked up from germline, CDR1 is SGHTA and CDR2 is FQGNSA. V gave up 1 base and J gave up 4 bases; unmatched junction bases: 7. The CDR3 protein is CASSLGLAGAQGETQYF. CDR3 nucleotide sequence: TGTGCCAGCAGCTTAGGACTAGCGGGGGCTCAGGGAGAGACCCAGTACTTC. The variable domain in full, completed from reference TRBV7-2 and TRBJ2-5, reads GAGVSQSPSNKVTEKGKDVELRCDPISGHTALYWYRQSLGQGLEFLIYFQGNSAPDKSGLPSDRFSAERTGGSVSTLTIQRTQQEDSAVYLCASSLGLAGAQGETQYFGPGTRLLVL.

The rearrangement joins TRBV7-2 to TRBJ2-5, with a tentative D call TRBD2 (6 bases). Per the germline V gene, CDR1 is SGHTA and CDR2 is FQGNSA. Between the trimmed V and J ends, which lost 4 bases and 4 bases, there was a span of 13 bases. The length of the CDR3 is 14 residues. CDR3 nucleotides: TGTGCCAGCAGCTCGGAGGGAATGGGAGAGACCCAGTACTTC. It translates to CASSSEGMGETQYF.

CDR3 in amino acids: CASSLEVSGSKAFEQFF. The DNA for the CDR3 is TGTGCCAGCAGCTTAGAGGTTTCCGGGAGTAAGGCCTTTGAGCAGTTCTTC. The chain uses TRBV7-2 and TRBJ2-1, with D perhaps matching TRBD2 (6 bases). V was cut by 1 base and J by 9 bases, with 22 bases left in between. Germline CDR1 reads SGHTA; CDR2 reads FQGNSA. The CDR3 is made up of 17 amino acids.

V and J are TRBV10-3 and TRBJ1-4, with D hard to call. The CDR3 totals 16 residues. Germline CDR1 and CDR2: ENHRY and SYGVKD. The ends were cut back, 6 bases at V and 0 bases at J, with 14 bases in the middle. CDR3 region: CAISQVGFSTNEKLFF. In nucleotides, the CDR3 is TGTGCCATCAGCCAGGTCGGTTTTTCAACTAATGAAAAACTGTTTTTT.